Presented here are 15 T cell receptor beta chains from one specimen sequenced in a study of identical twins. TCRdb re-called the 5' RACE reads with MiXCR, one entry per CDR3 protein. The table lists around 250,000 distinct CDR3 sequences, 5.5% to 7% of them singletons. These same records also appear under a second study, on yellow fever vaccine responses in identical twins.

Input material: memory (CD45RO+) T cells sorted from blood. All receptors derive from a woman aged 18 to 35 in good health.

This clonotype was recorded at least ten times. The J gene is TRBJ2-3, the V gene TRBV5-1; no reliable D call. Germline CDR1 SGHRS, CDR2 YFSETQ. This CDR3 is 15 amino acids long. Trimming shortened V by 0 bases and J by 5 bases, and 13 bases separated the two germline ends. The CDR3 here is CASSLGNGFKDTQYF. The CDR3 DNA reads as TGCGCCAGCAGCTTGGGGAATGGGTTTAAAGATACGCAGTATTTT.

J is TRBJ1-1 and V is TRBV12-3 or TRBV12-4, with D hard to call. The CDR3 has 11 amino acids. V lost 6 bases to trimming and J lost 6 bases, with 8 bases between them. Here the CDR3 DNA reads TGTGCCAGCAGGAAAGGCGCTGAAGCTTTCTTT. Translating it yields CASRKGAEAFF.

This clonotype was counted between two and nine times. CDR3 protein: CASSELLNEQFF. CDR3 sequence (DNA): TGCGCCAGCAGTGAATTGTTGAATGAGCAGTTCTTC. The chain recombines TRBV10-2 with TRBJ2-1; D is ambiguous. The CDR3 sequence is 12 residues long. CDR1 and CDR2 (germline): WSHSY, SAAADI. V dropped 3 bases and J dropped 7 bases, with 7 bases sitting between them.

The V call is TRBV18, the J call TRBJ2-7; 16 bases map to TRBD2. The junction had 9 bases not matched to a gene; V was cut back by 6 bases and J by 1 base. Germline V gene data show CDR1 as KGHSH and CDR2 as LQKENI. This CDR3 comprises 18 residues. The CDR3 nucleotides are TGTGCCAGCTCGCCGGGGACTAGCGGGGGGGCCAATTCCTACGAGCAGTACGTC. Encoded protein: CASSPGTSGGANSYEQYV.

This clonotype was counted only a few times. The chain is built from TRBV5-1 and TRBJ2-1; 8 nucleotides agree with TRBD2. This CDR3 contains 14 residues. Germline V gene lookup returns CDR1 SGHRS and CDR2 YFSETQ. V gave up 3 bases and J gave up 2 bases; unmatched junction bases: 1. The CDR3: CASSSSGPYNEQFF. Written as DNA, the CDR3 is TGCGCCAGCAGCTCTAGCGGGCCCTACAATGAGCAGTTCTTC.

This clonotype was seen more than once but under ten times. This sequence joins TRBV29-1 and TRBJ2-1; D remains ambiguous. Looked up from germline, CDR1 is SQVTM and CDR2 is ANQGSEA. Trimming pared 5 bases from V and 15 bases from J, leaving 11 bases between. This CDR3 has 9 residues. CDR3 sequence reads: CSVRFSLFF. As DNA, the CDR3 is TGCAGCGTTAGGTTTTCCCTGTTCTTC.

This clonotype was counted a few times. V is TRBV27 and J is TRBJ2-1, with 11 nucleotides matching TRBD2. Trimming took 5 bases from V and 6 from J; bases not matched to a gene: 12. Germline CDR1 and CDR2: MNHEY and SMNVEV (reference sequence). The CDR3 covers 17 residues. CDR3 region: CASSPTKLAGGGNEQFF. The CDR3 DNA reads as TGTGCCAGCAGTCCAACTAAGCTAGCGGGAGGTGGCAATGAGCAGTTCTTC.

This clonotype was found many times. CDR3 residues: CASSQEVLRPSGNTIYF. The CDR3, as DNA: TGCGCCAGCAGCCAAGAAGTCTTGAGGCCCTCTGGAAACACCATATATTTT. This chain joins TRBV4-1 and TRBJ1-3, with no clear D. Germline-derived CDR1 and CDR2 are MGHRA and YSYEKL. The CDR3 runs 17 residues. V shed 0 bases and J shed 0 bases, with 12 bases lying between them.

This clonotype was counted between two and nine times. The chain joins TRBV7-2 to TRBJ2-4; D is possibly TRBD1 (6 bases). There are 15 residues in the CDR3. CDR1 and CDR2 (germline): SGHTA, FQGNSA. The ends were cut back, 5 bases at V and 6 bases at J, with 17 bases in the middle. DNA for the CDR3: TGTGCCAGCAGCCCGGGACACTTCGTAGGAAACATTCAGTACTTC. This codes for CASSPGHFVGNIQYF. Full variable domain (outside the CDR3, taken from reference TRBV7-2 and TRBJ2-4): GAGVSQSPSNKVTEKGKDVELRCDPISGHTALYWYRQSLGQGLEFLIYFQGNSAPDKSGLPSDRFSAERTGGSVSTLTIQRTQQEDSAVYLCASSPGHFVGNIQYFGAGTRLSVL.

This clonotype has just a few counts. The V and J genes are TRBV5-1 and TRBJ1-5; D not certain. This CDR3 region has 13 residues. Germline CDR1 reads SGHRS; CDR2 reads YFSETQ. V was shortened by 6 bases and J by 2 bases, with 9 bases between the two germline ends. CDR3 loop: CASNRTGNQPQHF. The CDR3 coding sequence is TGCGCCAGCAACCGGACGGGCAATCAGCCCCAGCATTTT.

The rearrangement links TRBV11-1 to TRBJ2-7; D may be TRBD1 (5 bases). Germline CDR1 SGHAT, CDR2 FQDESV (reference sequence). Trimming removed 1 base from V and 1 base from J, with 20 bases in between. The CDR3 is made up of 18 amino acids. The CDR3 sequence is CASSLEGRARRRSYEQYF. CDR3 nucleotides: TGTGCCAGCAGCTTAGAGGGCAGGGCCAGGCGGCGGTCCTACGAGCAGTACTTC.

At least ten counts were recorded for this clonotype. This rearrangement joins TRBV5-1 to TRBJ2-1, with 10 bases that match TRBD2. The ends lost 4 bases at V and 8 bases at J; junction bases unmatched: 9. The CDR3 spans 15 residues. In germline, CDR1 is SGHRS, CDR2 YFSETQ. CDR3 sequence reads: CASSQLAGNLDEQFF. CDR3 in DNA: TGCGCCAGCAGCCAACTAGCGGGAAATTTGGATGAGCAGTTCTTC. The whole variable domain, remainder taken from reference TRBV5-1 and TRBJ2-1, is KAGVTQTPRYLIKTRGQQVTLSCSPISGHRSVSWYQQTPGQGLQFLFEYFSETQRNKGNFPGRFSGRQFSNSRSEMNVSTLELGDSALYLCASSQLAGNLDEQFFGPGTRLTVL.

Concerning this clonotype: One end of the junction does not line up with germline, which may come from a read error. The chain links TRBV6-6 to TRBJ2-2; the D gene is possibly TRBD2 (6 bases). This CDR3 region has 13 residues. Germline V gene data show CDR1 as MNHNY and CDR2 as SVGAGI (reference sequence). This CDR3 is CATARGNIGELFF. Written as DNA, the CDR3 is TGTGCCACCGCCCGGGGGAACATCGGGGAGCTGTTTTTT.

This clonotype was observed many times. This chain uses TRBV11-2 with TRBJ2-5; 8 bases fit TRBD2. CDR1 SGHAT and CDR2 FQNNGV come from the germline V gene. Trimming took 7 bases from V and 4 from J; bases not matched to a gene: 11. The CDR3 is 15 residues long. CDR3 region: CASTFNSGGSETQYF. The CDR3 nucleotides read TGTGCCAGCACCTTTAACAGCGGGGGATCAGAGACCCAGTACTTC.

In its sample, this clonotype was seen many times. The V gene is TRBV12-3 or TRBV12-4, the J gene TRBJ1-3; 7 positions agree with TRBD1. The CDR3 runs to 14 residues. The ends lost 6 bases at V and 0 bases at J; junction bases unmatched: 2. The chain's CDR3 is CASRDRSSGNTIYF. CDR3 sequence (DNA): TGTGCCAGCAGGGACAGGTCCTCTGGAAACACCATATATTTT.